This T cell receptor (beta chain) was recorded in a study of blood T cell repertoires in COVID-19. Study details: COVID-19 samples from acute and convalescent phases originated in the United States, Italy and Spain.

Participant-given clinical history determined each cohort assignment. Two consecutive negative NP/OP PCR tests, clearance, or resolved symptoms defined Cohort 3 recovery. The CDR3 sequence is 14 residues long. Trimming stripped 1 base from V and 8 bases from J, with 9 bases between. In germline, CDR1 is SEHNR, CDR2 FQNEAQ (reference sequence). Per the original methods: Reference gene primer amplification in the assay estimated nucleated cell counts. Sequencing was performed with immunoSEQ multiplex PCR; in TCRdb, only in-frame clones are kept and a portion is missing. The DNA gave D and trimming, while V, J and clone size come from that table. The table lists 150,000 to 200,000 clones, 80% to 85% of them singletons. Of note for this clone: Other DNA sequences in this specimen translate into the identical CDR3.

The TCR was taken from an older woman who had recovered from COVID-19. Sample: PBMCs or T cells enriched from blood (not recorded which). This chain links TRBV7-9 with TRBJ1-6; D unresolved. Written as DNA, the CDR3 is TGTGCCAGCAGCTTAGGTGAGGGTTATTCACCCCTCCACTTT. Its protein product is CASSLGEGYSPLHF. The full variable domain, in which reference TRBV7-9 and TRBJ1-6 provide the parts outside the CDR3, is DTGVSQNPRHKITKRGQNVTFRCDPISEHNRLYWYRQTLGQGPEFLTYFQNEAQLEKSRLLSDRFSAERPKGSFSTLEIQRTEQGDSAMYLCASSLGEGYSPLHFGNGTRLTVT.